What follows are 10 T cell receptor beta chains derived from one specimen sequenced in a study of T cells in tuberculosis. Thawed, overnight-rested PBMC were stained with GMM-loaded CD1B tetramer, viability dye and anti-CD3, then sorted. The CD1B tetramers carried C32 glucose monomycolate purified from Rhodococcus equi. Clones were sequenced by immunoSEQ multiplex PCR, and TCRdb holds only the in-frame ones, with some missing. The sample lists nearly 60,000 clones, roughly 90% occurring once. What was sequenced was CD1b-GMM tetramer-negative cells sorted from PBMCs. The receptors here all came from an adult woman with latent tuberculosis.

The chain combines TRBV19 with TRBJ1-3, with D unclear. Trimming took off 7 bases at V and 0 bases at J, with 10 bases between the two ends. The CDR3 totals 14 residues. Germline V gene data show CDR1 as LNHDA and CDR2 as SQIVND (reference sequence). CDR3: CASTRPSSGNTIYF. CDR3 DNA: TGTGCCAGTACTCGTCCCAGCTCTGGAAACACCATATATTTT.

CDR3 protein: CASSLRSGRMDYGYTF. The CDR3 bases are TGTGCCAGCAGCTTACGCTCAGGGCGAATGGACTATGGCTACACCTTC. The chain recombines TRBV7-2 with TRBJ1-2; possible D gene TRBD1, 5 bases. The CDR3 runs to 16 residues. Germline V gene data show CDR1 as SGHTA and CDR2 as FQGNSA. The germline V and J ends were trimmed by 2 bases and 3 bases, with 16 bases remaining between them. Full variable domain (outside the CDR3, taken from reference TRBV7-2 and TRBJ1-2): GAGVSQSPSNKVTEKGKDVELRCDPISGHTALYWYRQSLGQGLEFLIYFQGNSAPDKSGLPSDRFSAERTGGSVSTLTIQRTQQEDSAVYLCASSLRSGRMDYGYTFGSGTRLTVV.

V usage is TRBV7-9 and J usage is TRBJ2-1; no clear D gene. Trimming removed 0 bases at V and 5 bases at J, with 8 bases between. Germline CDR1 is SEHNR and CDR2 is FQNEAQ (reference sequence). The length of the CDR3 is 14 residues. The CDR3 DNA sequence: TGTGCCAGCAGCTTAGCACCCCGGGACAATGAGCAGTTCTTC. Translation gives CASSLAPRDNEQFF.

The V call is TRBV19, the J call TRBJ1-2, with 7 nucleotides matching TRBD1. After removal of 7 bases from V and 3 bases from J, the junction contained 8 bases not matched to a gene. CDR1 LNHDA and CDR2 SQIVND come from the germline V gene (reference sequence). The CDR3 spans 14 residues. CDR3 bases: TGTGCCAGTAATCGACGGGACAGCTACTATGGCTACACCTTC. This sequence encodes CASNRRDSYYGYTF.

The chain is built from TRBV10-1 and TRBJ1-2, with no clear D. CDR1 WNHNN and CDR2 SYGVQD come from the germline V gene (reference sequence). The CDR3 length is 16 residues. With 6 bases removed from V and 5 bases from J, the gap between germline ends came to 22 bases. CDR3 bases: TGCGCCAGCAGGAGGGCGGCAAACCGAAACCCTTATGGCTACACCTTC. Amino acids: CASRRAANRNPYGYTF.

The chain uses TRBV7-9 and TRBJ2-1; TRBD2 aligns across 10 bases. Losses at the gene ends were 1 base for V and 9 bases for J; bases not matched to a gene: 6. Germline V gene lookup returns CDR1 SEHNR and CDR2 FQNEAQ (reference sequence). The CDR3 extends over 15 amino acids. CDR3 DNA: TGTGCCAGCAGCTTAGTCAGCGGGAGGGAAGGTGAGCAGTTCTTC. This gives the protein CASSLVSGREGEQFF.

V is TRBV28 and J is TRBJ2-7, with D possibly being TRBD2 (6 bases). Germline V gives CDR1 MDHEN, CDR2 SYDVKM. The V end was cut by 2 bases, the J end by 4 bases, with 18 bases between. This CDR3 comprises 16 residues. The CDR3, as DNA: TGTGCCAGCAGTTTAGATTATGGGGGGTTAACGTACGAGCAGTACTTC. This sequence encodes CASSLDYGGLTYEQYF.

The CDR3 nucleotides read TGTGCCAGCGGCCGGACAGGGTCCGGAGACACCATATATTTT. Amino acids: CASGRTGSGDTIYF. The chain recombines TRBV9 with TRBJ1-3, with TRBD1 matching 8 bases. The CDR3 sequence is 14 residues long. Germline-derived CDR1 and CDR2 are SGDLS and YYNGEE. V lost 7 bases and J lost 8; bases outside the gene matches: 11. The full variable domain, its missing parts supplied by reference TRBV9 and TRBJ1-3, is DSGVTQTPKHLITATGQRVTLRCSPRSGDLSVYWYQQSLDQGLQFLIQYYNGEERAKGNILERFSAQQFPDLHSELNLSSLELGDSALYFCASGRTGSGDTIYFGEGSWLTVV.

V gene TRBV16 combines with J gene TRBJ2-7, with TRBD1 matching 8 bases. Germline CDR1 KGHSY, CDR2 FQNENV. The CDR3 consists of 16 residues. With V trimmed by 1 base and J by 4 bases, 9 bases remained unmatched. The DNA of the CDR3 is TGTGCCAGCAGCCAATATGGTGGGACAGGTCCTTACGAGCAGTACTTC. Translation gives CASSQYGGTGPYEQYF.

CDR3 loop: CASSPDRGLGGRGTDTQYF. CDR3 nucleotide sequence: TGTGCCAGCAGTCCTGACAGGGGGCTTGGCGGGAGGGGGACAGATACGCAGTATTTT. The chain uses TRBV11-3 and TRBJ2-3; D possibly corresponds to TRBD1 (10 bases). This CDR3 comprises 19 residues. Germline CDR1 reads SGHNT; CDR2 reads YENEEA. The ends were cut back, 6 bases at V and 3 bases at J, with 28 bases in the middle.